Listed below are T cell receptor beta chains from one sample, sequenced in a study of regulatory T cells in long-lasting Graves disease. A single record per CDR3 protein comes from TCRdb applying MiXCR to the multiplex PCR reads. The data contain 450,000 to 650,000 distinct CDR3 sequences, about 16% of them singletons. These data were likewise used in another study, on T cells in Graves' hyperthyroidism and ophthalmopathy.

The sequencing used peripheral blood mononuclear cells (PBMCs), collected at new diagnosis, from a patient treated with antithyroid drugs. Receptors were obtained from a woman aged 35-65 years with Graves disease. Both conserved end residues are trimmed from each CDR3.

V: TRBV12-3/TRBV12-4; CDR3: ASSPATLNEKLF
V: TRBV7-6; CDR3: ASSSRAGATYEQY
V: TRBV6-1; CDR3: ASRRTGGTDTQY
V: TRBV7-9; CDR3: ASSPSSTGRIVVNTEAF
V: TRBV5-1; CDR3: ASSTGVSSYEQY
V: TRBV2; CDR3: ASRLGSGGHDTQY
V: TRBV15; CDR3: ATSGLPGQSNEKLF
V: TRBV11-2; CDR3: ASSQGVYGAGELF
V: TRBV7-6; CDR3: ASSFRQGYGYT
V: TRBV10-3; CDR3: AISEGADGGVAY
V: TRBV12-5; CDR3: ASGSDPDGYNQPQH
V: TRBV5-1; CDR3: ASRLAQYSYNEQF
V: TRBV5-1; CDR3: ASSSLVSTGDRGYT
V: TRBV30; CDR3: AWSGGGQGGRMDNQPQH
V: TRBV3-1; CDR3: ASSQERVVGTEAF
V: TRBV20-1; CDR3: SAGAFEKLF
V: TRBV7-2; CDR3: ASSPPGQGAEPQH
V: TRBV28; CDR3: ASSLEKAGRDTQY
V: TRBV18; CDR3: ASSPTSGTYNSPLH
V: TRBV12-3/TRBV12-4; CDR3: ASSPTPDRVGSYEQY
V: TRBV12-3/TRBV12-4; CDR3: ASSRPPQAGEQY
V: TRBV18; CDR3: ASSPTAQNEETQY
V: TRBV5-6; CDR3: ASSPTTEYYGYT
V: TRBV5-1; CDR3: ASSVGGGGPYNEQF
V: TRBV10-3; CDR3: ASASTGANYGYT
V: TRBV10-3; CDR3: AISEAESNQPQH
V: TRBV5-1; CDR3: ASSWGTGQYYGYT
V: TRBV24-1; CDR3: ATSRGTGVYGYT
V: TRBV28; CDR3: ASSLLKGGETQY
V: TRBV13; CDR3: ASSTRTTSGTDTQY
V: TRBV10-3; CDR3: AIAGTGGNQPQH
V: TRBV5-1; CDR3: ASSVGQGINEQF
V: TRBV12-3/TRBV12-4; CDR3: ASRLSPTSTSYEQY
V: TRBV10-3; CDR3: AISESGTLNTEAF
V: TRBV5-1; CDR3: ASSLAGTGSGNEQF
V: TRBV28; CDR3: ASSSPLTYQETQY
V: TRBV6-2/TRBV6-3; CDR3: ASKAGGRWTMGPDTQY
V: TRBV3-1; CDR3: ASSRGRELNNSPLH
V: TRBV19; CDR3: ASTGQGAQGGYT
V: TRBV12-3/TRBV12-4; CDR3: ATRKEGGGDTQY
V: TRBV20-1; CDR3: SARGPNQNTEAF
V: TRBV20-1; CDR3: SAPRADTGNTEAF
V: TRBV11-3; CDR3: ASSFDRGHLYEQY
V: TRBV5-4; CDR3: ASSLVDSSTDTQY